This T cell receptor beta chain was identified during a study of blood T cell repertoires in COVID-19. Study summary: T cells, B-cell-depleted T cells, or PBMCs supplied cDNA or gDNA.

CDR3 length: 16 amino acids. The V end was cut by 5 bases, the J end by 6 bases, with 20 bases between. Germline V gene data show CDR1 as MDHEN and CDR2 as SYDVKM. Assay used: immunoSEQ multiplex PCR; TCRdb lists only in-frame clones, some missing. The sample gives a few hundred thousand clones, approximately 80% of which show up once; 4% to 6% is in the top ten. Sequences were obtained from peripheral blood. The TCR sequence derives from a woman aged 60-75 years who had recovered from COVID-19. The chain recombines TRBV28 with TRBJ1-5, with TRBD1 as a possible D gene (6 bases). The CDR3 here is CASSLSNIEGVQPQHF. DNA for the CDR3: TGTGCCAGCAGTCTCTCAAACATCGAGGGGGTTCAGCCCCAGCATTTT.